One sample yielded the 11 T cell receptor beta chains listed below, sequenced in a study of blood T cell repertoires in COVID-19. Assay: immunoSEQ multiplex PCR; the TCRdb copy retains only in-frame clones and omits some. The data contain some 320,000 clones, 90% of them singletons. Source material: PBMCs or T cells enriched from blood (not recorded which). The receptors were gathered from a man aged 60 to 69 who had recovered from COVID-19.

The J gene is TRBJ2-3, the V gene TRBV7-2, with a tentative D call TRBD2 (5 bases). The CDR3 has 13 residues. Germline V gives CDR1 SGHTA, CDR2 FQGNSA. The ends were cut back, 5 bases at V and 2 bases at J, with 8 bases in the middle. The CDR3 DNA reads TGTGCCAGCAGCATGACTAACACAGATACGCAGTATTTT. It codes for CASSMTNTDTQYF. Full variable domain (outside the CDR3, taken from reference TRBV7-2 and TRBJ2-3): GAGVSQSPSNKVTEKGKDVELRCDPISGHTALYWYRQSLGQGLEFLIYFQGNSAPDKSGLPSDRFSAERTGGSVSTLTIQRTQQEDSAVYLCASSMTNTDTQYFGPGTRLTVL.

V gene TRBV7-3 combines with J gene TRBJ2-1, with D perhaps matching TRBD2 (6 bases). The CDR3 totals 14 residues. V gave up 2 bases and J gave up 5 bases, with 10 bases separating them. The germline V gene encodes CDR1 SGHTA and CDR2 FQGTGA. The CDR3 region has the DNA TGTGCCAGCAGCTTATTACCGGGAGACAATGAGCAGTTCTTC. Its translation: CASSLLPGDNEQFF.

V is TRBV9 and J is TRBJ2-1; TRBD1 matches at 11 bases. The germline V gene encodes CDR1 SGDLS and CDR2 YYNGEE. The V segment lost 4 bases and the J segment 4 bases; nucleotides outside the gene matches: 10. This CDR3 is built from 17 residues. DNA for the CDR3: TGTGCCAGCAGCTATCGGGACAGGGGGTTGGGATACAATGAGCAGTTCTTC. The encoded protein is CASSYRDRGLGYNEQFF.

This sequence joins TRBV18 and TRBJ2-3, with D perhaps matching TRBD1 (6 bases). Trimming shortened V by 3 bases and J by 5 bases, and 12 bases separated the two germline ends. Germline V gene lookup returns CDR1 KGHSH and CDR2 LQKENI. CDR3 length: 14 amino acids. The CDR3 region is CASSPRGFGDTQYF. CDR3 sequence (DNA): TGTGCCAGCTCACCCAGGGGTTTCGGAGATACGCAGTATTTT. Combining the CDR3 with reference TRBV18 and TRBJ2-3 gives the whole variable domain NAGVMQNPRHLVRRRGQEARLRCSPMKGHSHVYWYRQLPEEGLKFMVYLQKENIIDESGMPKERFSAEFPKEGPSILRIQQVVRGDSAAYFCASSPRGFGDTQYFGPGTRLTVL.

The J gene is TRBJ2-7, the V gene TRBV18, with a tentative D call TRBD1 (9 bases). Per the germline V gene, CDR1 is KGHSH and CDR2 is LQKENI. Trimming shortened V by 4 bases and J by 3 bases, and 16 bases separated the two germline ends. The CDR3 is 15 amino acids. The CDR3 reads CASSRGGTGNYEQYF. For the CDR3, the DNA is TGTGCCAGCTCACGCGGGGGGACAGGGAACTACGAGCAGTACTTC. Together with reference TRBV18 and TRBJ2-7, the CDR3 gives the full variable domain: NAGVMQNPRHLVRRRGQEARLRCSPMKGHSHVYWYRQLPEEGLKFMVYLQKENIIDESGMPKERFSAEFPKEGPSILRIQQVVRGDSAAYFCASSRGGTGNYEQYFGPGTRLTVT.

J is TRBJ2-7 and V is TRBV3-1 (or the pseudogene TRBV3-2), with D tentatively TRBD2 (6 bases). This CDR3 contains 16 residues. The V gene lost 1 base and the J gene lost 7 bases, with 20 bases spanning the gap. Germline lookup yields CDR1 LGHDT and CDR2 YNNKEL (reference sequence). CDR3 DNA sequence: TGTGCCAGCAGCCAAGCGATCGGGGGACCTACTATAGAGCAGTACTTC. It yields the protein CASSQAIGGPTIEQYF.

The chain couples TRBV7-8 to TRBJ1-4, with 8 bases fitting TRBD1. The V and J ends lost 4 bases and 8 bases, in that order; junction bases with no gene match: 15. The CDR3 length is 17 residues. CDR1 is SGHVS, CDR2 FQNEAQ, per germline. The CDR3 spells CASSWGLTRTGREKLFF. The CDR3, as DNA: TGTGCCAGCAGCTGGGGGCTGACTCGGACAGGGCGGGAAAAACTGTTTTTT.

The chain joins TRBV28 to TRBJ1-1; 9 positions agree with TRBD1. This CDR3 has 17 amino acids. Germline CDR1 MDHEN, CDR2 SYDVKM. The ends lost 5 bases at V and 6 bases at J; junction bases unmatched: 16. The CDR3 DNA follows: TGTGCCAGCAGTCTCCTCCCGGGACAGGGAACTAGCGCTGAAGCTTTCTTT. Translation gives CASSLLPGQGTSAEAFF.

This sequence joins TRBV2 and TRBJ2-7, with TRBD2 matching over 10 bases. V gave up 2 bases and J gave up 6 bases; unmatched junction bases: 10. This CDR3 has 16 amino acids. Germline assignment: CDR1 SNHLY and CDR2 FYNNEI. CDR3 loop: CASSESPGLAEGEQYF. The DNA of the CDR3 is TGTGCCAGCAGTGAAAGCCCAGGACTAGCGGAAGGCGAGCAGTACTTC.

CDR3 coding DNA: TGTGCCAGCAGTTTATCTCTTTTGAGCAATCAGCCCCAGCATTTT. This translates into CASSLSLLSNQPQHF. This chain joins TRBV27 and TRBJ1-5; no clear D gene. Germline V gene sequence: CDR1 MNHEY, CDR2 SMNVEV (reference sequence). This CDR3 spans 15 amino acids. The V and J ends lost 0 bases and 1 base respectively, with 7 bases between them.

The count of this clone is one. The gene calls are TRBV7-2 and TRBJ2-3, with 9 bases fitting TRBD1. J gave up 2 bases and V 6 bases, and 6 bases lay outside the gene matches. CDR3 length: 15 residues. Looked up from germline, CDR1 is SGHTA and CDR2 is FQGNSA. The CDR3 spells CASRTGTGITDTQYF. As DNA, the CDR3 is TGTGCCAGCAGAACCGGGACAGGGATCACAGATACGCAGTATTTT.